This T cell receptor beta chain emerged from a study of blood T cell repertoires in COVID-19. Study in general: The analysed material was cDNA or gDNA that came from T cells, B-cell-depleted T cells, or PBMCs.

TCRdb's copy holds only in-frame clones and misses some; the assay was immunoSEQ multiplex PCR. The sample records around 110,000 clones, 70% to 90% being singletons. Germline CDR1 is LGHNA and CDR2 is YSLEER. Trimming cost V 5 bases and J 3 bases; bases outside gene matches: 5. The CDR3 runs 14 residues. The material sequenced was peripheral blood. J is TRBJ1-1 and V is TRBV4-3; 8 nucleotides match TRBD1. The TCR sequence derives from a man in his thirties or forties with acute or convalescent COVID-19. The CDR3 nucleotides read TGCGCCAGCAGCTACCAGGGGGCCGACACTGAAGCTTTCTTT. Translation: CASSYQGADTEAFF.